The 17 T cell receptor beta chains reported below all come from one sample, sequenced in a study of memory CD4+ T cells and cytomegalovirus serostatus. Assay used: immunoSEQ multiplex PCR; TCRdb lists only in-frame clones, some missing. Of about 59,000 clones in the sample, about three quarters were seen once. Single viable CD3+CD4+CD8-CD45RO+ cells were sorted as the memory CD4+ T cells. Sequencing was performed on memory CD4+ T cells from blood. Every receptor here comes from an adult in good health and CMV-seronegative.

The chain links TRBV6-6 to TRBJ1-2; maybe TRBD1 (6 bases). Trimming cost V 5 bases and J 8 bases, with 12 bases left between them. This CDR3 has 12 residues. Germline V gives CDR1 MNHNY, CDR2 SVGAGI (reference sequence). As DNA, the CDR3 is TGTGCCAGCAGTAAAACAGGGAGCGGCTACACCTTC. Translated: CASSKTGSGYTF.

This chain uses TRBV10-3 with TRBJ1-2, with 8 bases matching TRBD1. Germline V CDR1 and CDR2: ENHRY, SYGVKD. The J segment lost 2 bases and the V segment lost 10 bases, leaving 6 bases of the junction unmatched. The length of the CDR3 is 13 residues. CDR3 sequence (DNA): TGTGCCAGCGGGACAGGAGAGAACTATGGCTACACCTTC. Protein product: CASGTGENYGYTF.

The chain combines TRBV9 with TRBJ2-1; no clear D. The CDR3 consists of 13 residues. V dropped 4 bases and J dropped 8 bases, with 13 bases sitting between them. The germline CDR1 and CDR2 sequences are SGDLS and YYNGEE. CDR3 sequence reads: CASSPRNEDEQFF. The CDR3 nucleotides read TGTGCCAGCAGCCCCAGGAACGAGGATGAGCAGTTCTTC.

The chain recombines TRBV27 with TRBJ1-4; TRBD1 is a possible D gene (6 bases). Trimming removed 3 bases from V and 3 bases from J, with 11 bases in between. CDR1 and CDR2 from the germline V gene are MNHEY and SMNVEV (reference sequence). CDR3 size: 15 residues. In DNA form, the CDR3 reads TGTGCCAGCAGTTTTTCGACAGGACCTAATGAAAAACTGTTTTTT. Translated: CASSFSTGPNEKLFF.

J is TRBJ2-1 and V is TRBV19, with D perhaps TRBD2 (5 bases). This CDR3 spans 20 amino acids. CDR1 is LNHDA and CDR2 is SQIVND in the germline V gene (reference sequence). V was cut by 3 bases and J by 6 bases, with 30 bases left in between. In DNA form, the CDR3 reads TGTGCCAGTAGTATTTTTAGTTTTGTTGGGATAAGTCCCCGGGGCAATGAGCAGTTCTTC. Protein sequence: CASSIFSFVGISPRGNEQFF.

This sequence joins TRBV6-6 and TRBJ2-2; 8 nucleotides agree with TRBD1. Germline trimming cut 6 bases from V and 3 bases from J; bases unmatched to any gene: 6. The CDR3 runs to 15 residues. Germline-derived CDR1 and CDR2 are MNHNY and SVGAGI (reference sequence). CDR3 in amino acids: CASRGQATDTGELFF. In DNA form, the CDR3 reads TGTGCCAGCAGGGGACAGGCCACCGACACCGGGGAGCTGTTTTTT.

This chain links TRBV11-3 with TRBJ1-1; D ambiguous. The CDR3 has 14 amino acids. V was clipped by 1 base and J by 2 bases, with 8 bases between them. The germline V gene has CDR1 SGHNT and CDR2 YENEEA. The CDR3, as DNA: TGTGCCAGCAGCTTAGGCTCAGACAACACTGAAGCTTTCTTT. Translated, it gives CASSLGSDNTEAFF. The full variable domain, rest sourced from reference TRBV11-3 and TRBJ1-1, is EAGVVQSPRYKIIEKKQPVAFWCNPISGHNTLYWYLQNLGQGPELLIRYENEEAVDDSQLPKDRFSAERLKGVDSTLKIQPAELGDSAVYLCASSLGSDNTEAFFGQGTRLTVV.

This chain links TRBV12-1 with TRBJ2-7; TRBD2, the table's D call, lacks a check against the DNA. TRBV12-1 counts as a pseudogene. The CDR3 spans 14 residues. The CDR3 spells CASRGGRPPYEQYF. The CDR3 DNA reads TGTGCCAGCAGGGGAGGGAGGCCCCCCTACGAGCAGTACTTC.

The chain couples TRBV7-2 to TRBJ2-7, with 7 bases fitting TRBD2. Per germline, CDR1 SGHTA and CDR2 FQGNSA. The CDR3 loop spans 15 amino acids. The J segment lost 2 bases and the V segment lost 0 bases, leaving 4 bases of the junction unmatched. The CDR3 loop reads CASSLAASGTYEQYF. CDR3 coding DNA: TGTGCCAGCAGCTTAGCGGCTAGCGGTACCTACGAGCAGTACTTC. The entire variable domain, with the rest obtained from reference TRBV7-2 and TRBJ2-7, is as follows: GAGVSQSPSNKVTEKGKDVELRCDPISGHTALYWYRQSLGQGLEFLIYFQGNSAPDKSGLPSDRFSAERTGGSVSTLTIQRTQQEDSAVYLCASSLAASGTYEQYFGPGTRLTVT.

The CDR3 is CASSIGETYEQYF. The DNA of the CDR3 is TGTGCCAGTAGTATAGGTGAGACCTACGAGCAGTACTTC. This chain joins TRBV19 and TRBJ2-7; D is undetermined. From germline, CDR1 is LNHDA and CDR2 SQIVND (reference sequence). The CDR3 loop spans 13 amino acids. V lost 1 base to trimming and J lost 2 bases, with 6 bases between them.

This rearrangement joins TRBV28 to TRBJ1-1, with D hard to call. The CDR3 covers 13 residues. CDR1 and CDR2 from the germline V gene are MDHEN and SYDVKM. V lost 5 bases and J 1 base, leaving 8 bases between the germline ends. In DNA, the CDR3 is TGTGCCAGCAGTATCGGGCCGAACACTGAAGCTTTCTTT. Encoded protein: CASSIGPNTEAFF.

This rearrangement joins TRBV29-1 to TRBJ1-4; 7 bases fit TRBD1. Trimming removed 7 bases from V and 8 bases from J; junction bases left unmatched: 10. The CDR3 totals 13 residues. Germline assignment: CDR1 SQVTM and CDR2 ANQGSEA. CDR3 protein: CSAGQAVGEKLFF. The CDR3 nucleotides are TGCAGCGCCGGACAGGCGGTTGGAGAAAAACTGTTTTTT.

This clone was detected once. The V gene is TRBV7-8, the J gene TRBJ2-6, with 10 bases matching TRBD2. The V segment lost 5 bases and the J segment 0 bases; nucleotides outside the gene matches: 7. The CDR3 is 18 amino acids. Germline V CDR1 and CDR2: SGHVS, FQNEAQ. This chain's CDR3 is CASSVRTSGASGANVLTF. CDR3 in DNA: TGTGCCAGCAGCGTCCGGACTAGCGGAGCCTCTGGGGCCAACGTCCTGACTTTC.

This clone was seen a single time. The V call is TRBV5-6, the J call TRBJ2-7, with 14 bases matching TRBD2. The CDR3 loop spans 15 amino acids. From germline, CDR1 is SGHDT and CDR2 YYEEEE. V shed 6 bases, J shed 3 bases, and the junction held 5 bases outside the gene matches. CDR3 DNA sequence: TGTGCCAGCACCGCCGGGACTAGCGGGGGCTACGAGCAGTACTTC. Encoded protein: CASTAGTSGGYEQYF.

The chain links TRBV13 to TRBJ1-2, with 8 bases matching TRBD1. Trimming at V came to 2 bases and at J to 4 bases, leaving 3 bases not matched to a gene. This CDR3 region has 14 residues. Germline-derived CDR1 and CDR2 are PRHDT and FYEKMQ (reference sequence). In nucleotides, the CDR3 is TGTGCCAGCAGCTTATCAGGGGGCGGCTATGGCTACACCTTC. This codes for CASSLSGGGYGYTF.

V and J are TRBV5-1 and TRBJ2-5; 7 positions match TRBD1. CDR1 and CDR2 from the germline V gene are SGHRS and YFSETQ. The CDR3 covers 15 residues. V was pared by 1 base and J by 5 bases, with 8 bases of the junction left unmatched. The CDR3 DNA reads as TGCGCCAGCAGCTTGTTCGGTCAGGGGGTGGAGACCCAGTACTTC. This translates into CASSLFGQGVETQYF.

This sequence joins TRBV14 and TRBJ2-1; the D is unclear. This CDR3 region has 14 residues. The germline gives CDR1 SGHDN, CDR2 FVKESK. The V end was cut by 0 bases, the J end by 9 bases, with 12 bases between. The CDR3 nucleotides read TGTGCCAGCAGCCAAGATGGGGAAGGAACTGAGCAGTTCTTC. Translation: CASSQDGEGTEQFF.